The rows below give T cell receptor beta chains drawn from one sample of a study of T-cell reconstitution after alpha-beta-depleted transplantation in children. MiXCR, applied by TCRdb to the PCR reads, yields one record per CDR3 protein. The sample has about 420,000 distinct CDR3 sequences; about a tenth are singletons. The sequenced sample was PBMCs from the stem cell graft donor, obtained from the stem cell graft. These receptors came from a human donor who donated a stem cell graft to a child with acute myeloid leukemia. The conserved cysteine and the conserved F or W are not part of the CDR3 here. Clone size is stated in some rows and not others, as once, few, many or a class when expanded.

v_call	j_call	clone_size	cdr3_aa
TRBV6-5	TRBJ1-2	many	ASVSNYGYT
TRBV5-6	TRBJ2-1	few	ASSLGNKREGRSGDEQF
TRBV6-5	TRBJ2-1	few	ASRSSGNEQF
TRBV7-9	TRBJ2-7	few	ASSFGSRVRDEQY
TRBV7-2	TRBJ2-3	few	ASSLGGGKGDTQY
TRBV5-1	TRBJ1-5	-	ASSSLGGGDGNQPQH
TRBV5-1	TRBJ1-4	many	ASSTGEESEKLF
TRBV6-1	TRBJ2-5	many	ASSRGSGETQY
TRBV20-1	TRBJ2-1	few	SARVHVRTSGRVDEQF
TRBV29-1	TRBJ2-5	many	SVGASEETQY
TRBV10-3	TRBJ2-3	few	AIRPGGDTQY
TRBV2	TRBJ2-1	-	ASSEASGKPSNEQF
TRBV7-9	TRBJ2-5	-	ASSSGLAVQETQY
TRBV5-5	TRBJ2-3	few	ASSLEGTNGGTQY
TRBV5-5	TRBJ1-2	few	ASSLFSEPNDGYT
TRBV3-1	TRBJ2-3	-	ASSSGWGLAGGTDTQY
TRBV11-1	TRBJ1-2	few	ASSFSVLRGPPDYGYT
TRBV6-9	TRBJ1-1	few	ALLPLMNTEAF
TRBV12-3/TRBV12-4	TRBJ1-5	few	ASTRVGQGVGQPQH
TRBV7-2	TRBJ2-3	-	ASSLVGLQPTDTQY
TRBV20-1	TRBJ2-3	many	SAKSGRAGDTQY
TRBV19	TRBJ1-1	many	ASSTGRTEAF
TRBV30	TRBJ1-1	-	AWSFGTVGFTEAF
TRBV12-3/TRBV12-4	TRBJ1-5	-	ASSLGRGYSNQPQH
TRBV7-2	TRBJ2-3	few	ASSRLAGGFTDTQY
TRBV11-2	TRBJ2-1	few	ASSLVGLAGDFWNEQF
TRBV7-9	TRBJ1-2	few	ASRGTGEGYGYT
TRBV29-1	TRBJ1-2	few	SVEGEGNYGYT
TRBV20-1	TRBJ2-7	few	SASHRDRGPHEQY
TRBV5-8	TRBJ2-5	-	ASSLGQGREETQY
TRBV4-2	TRBJ2-3	few	ASSQDPDQHTDTQY
TRBV29-1	TRBJ2-1	many	SVGARGSYNEQF
TRBV7-2	TRBJ2-3	-	ASSTRSNTDTQY
TRBV24-1	TRBJ2-7	-	ATSGQRYEQY
TRBV7-3	TRBJ2-7	few	ASSLPRDRGLSEQY
TRBV27	TRBJ2-1	-	ASSLFLSPGQGYDNEQF
TRBV5-1	TRBJ2-2	-	ASSADPGQGVVGELF
TRBV14	TRBJ2-5	few	ASSPAAAQETQY
TRBV11-1	TRBJ2-4	-	ASSSGTSGGLAKNIQY
TRBV27	TRBJ2-1	few	ASSLFPSAGFPYNEQF
TRBV19	TRBJ1-2	few	ASSPQSLYGYT
TRBV6-1	TRBJ2-1	-	ASSTQRGAGDEQF
TRBV4-2	TRBJ2-3	many	ASSQDGADTQY
TRBV7-2	TRBJ1-1	few	ASSLQGTGRSEAF
TRBV6-1	TRBJ2-3	few	ASSVGGASTDTQY
TRBV6-6	TRBJ2-1	-	ASASANEQF
TRBV18	TRBJ2-1	-	ASSFGAGSDNEQF
TRBV7-8	TRBJ2-5	few	ASSPIGTDGH